These 9 T cell receptor beta chains originate from one sample sequenced in a study of regulatory T cells in long-lasting Graves disease. The sample's time point: newly diagnosed GD, antithyroid drugs for less than 3 months. After RNA was extracted from PBMCs, the TCR library was made from it. Arm-PCR of CDR3 regions and iRepertoire HTBI primers were used to build TCR beta libraries. TCRdb fed the multiplex PCR reads into MiXCR, producing one record per CDR3 protein. In the table there are approximately 470,000 distinct CDR3 sequences, roughly 16% of which are singletons. The data also belong to a second study, concerning T cells in Graves' hyperthyroidism and ophthalmopathy.

This material consisted of peripheral blood mononuclear cells (PBMCs), taken at new diagnosis, from a patient treated with antithyroid drugs. These receptors all stem from a man aged 40-55 years with Graves disease.

This clonotype has at least ten counts. This chain's CDR3 is CSAGNVDTQYF. DNA for the CDR3: TGCAGCGCTGGGAATGTGGATACGCAGTATTTT. This sequence joins TRBV29-1 and TRBJ2-3; no definite D call. This CDR3 is built from 11 residues. V was trimmed by 7 bases and J by 6 bases, leaving 11 bases between them. Germline-derived CDR1 and CDR2 are SQVTM and ANQGSEA.

For this clonotype: A much larger clone sits a single nucleotide away, making a read error possible. The chain joins TRBV5-1 to TRBJ2-3, with 8 bases identical to TRBD2. Germline CDR1 SGHRS, CDR2 YFSETQ. CDR3 length equals 15 residues. The CDR3 loop is CASSPAGGGADAQYF. CDR3 nucleotide sequence: TGCGCCAGCAGCCCCGCGGGAGGAGGAGCAGATGCGCAGTATTTT.

Ten or more counts support this clonotype. The chain uses TRBV24-1 and TRBJ2-7; 10 nucleotides line up with TRBD2. This CDR3 is 19 amino acids long. V trimming: 0 bases; J trimming: 2 bases; junction bases outside the gene matches: 12. The germline V gene has CDR1 KGHDR and CDR2 SFDVKD. In DNA, the CDR3 is TGTGCCACCAGTGATTTGTATGAATTGGGAGCGGGAGGGCCCTACGAGCAGTACTTC. Translating gives CATSDLYELGAGGPYEQYF.

The chain is built from TRBV5-4 and TRBJ2-1, with D possibly matching TRBD1 (5 bases). Germline loops: CDR1 SGHNT, CDR2 YYREEE (reference sequence). Trimming took 5 bases from V and 3 from J, leaving 6 bases between them. CDR3 length: 12 residues. CDR3 region: CASRGDYNEQFF. DNA of the CDR3: TGTGCCAGCAGAGGGGACTACAATGAGCAGTTCTTC.

This clonotype came up a few times. The chain couples TRBV2 to TRBJ1-5, with D perhaps matching TRBD1 (5 bases). CDR1 is SNHLY, CDR2 FYNNEI, per germline. The CDR3 is made up of 15 amino acids. V shed 4 bases and J shed 0 bases, with 10 bases lying between them. The CDR3 region is CASSGGVSSNQPQHF. CDR3 in DNA: TGTGCCAGCAGTGGGGGGGTGAGTAGCAATCAGCCCCAGCATTTT.

The V and J genes are TRBV15 and TRBJ2-1; 10 bases fit TRBD1. The V segment lost 1 base and the J segment 7 bases; nucleotides outside the gene matches: 10. This CDR3 region has 17 residues. CDR1 LNHNV and CDR2 YYDKDF come from the germline V gene (reference sequence). The CDR3 protein is CATSRGGGTGERNEQFF. The CDR3 DNA follows: TGTGCCACCAGCAGAGGGGGTGGGACAGGGGAGAGGAATGAGCAGTTCTTC.

The J gene is TRBJ2-2, the V gene TRBV5-4, with D maybe TRBD2 (5 bases). This CDR3 spans 13 amino acids. Looked up from germline, CDR1 is SGHNT and CDR2 is YYREEE (reference sequence). The V end lost 4 bases, the J end lost 9 bases, and 13 bases lay between the germline ends. CDR3 DNA sequence: TGTGCCAGCAGCCACTTCGGGGAGTGGGAGCTGTTTTTT. This encodes CASSHFGEWELFF. The whole variable domain, filled in from reference TRBV5-4 and TRBJ2-2, reads ETGVTQSPTHLIKTRGQQVTLRCSSQSGHNTVSWYQQALGQGPQFIFQYYREEENGRGNFPPRFSGLQFPNYSSELNVNALELDDSALYLCASSHFGEWELFFGEGSRLTVL.

The table lists this clonotype with many counts. The chain combines TRBV2 with TRBJ2-5; 8 bases are shared with TRBD1. The CDR3 is made up of 12 amino acids. CDR1 SNHLY and CDR2 FYNNEI come from the germline V gene. V dropped 10 bases and J dropped 5; count of bases not matched to a gene: 6. The CDR3 region is CATTDRAETQYF. In DNA, the CDR3 is TGTGCCACGACGGACAGGGCCGAGACCCAGTACTTC.

V and J are TRBV5-1 and TRBJ2-2; 14 bases agree with TRBD2. With 4 bases clipped from V and 2 bases from J, the junction kept 4 bases outside the gene matches. Germline CDR1 and CDR2: SGHRS and YFSETQ. This CDR3 is built from 17 residues. The CDR3 is CASSGGLAGVNTGELFF. Here the CDR3 DNA reads TGCGCCAGCAGCGGGGGACTAGCGGGAGTAAACACCGGGGAGCTGTTTTTT.